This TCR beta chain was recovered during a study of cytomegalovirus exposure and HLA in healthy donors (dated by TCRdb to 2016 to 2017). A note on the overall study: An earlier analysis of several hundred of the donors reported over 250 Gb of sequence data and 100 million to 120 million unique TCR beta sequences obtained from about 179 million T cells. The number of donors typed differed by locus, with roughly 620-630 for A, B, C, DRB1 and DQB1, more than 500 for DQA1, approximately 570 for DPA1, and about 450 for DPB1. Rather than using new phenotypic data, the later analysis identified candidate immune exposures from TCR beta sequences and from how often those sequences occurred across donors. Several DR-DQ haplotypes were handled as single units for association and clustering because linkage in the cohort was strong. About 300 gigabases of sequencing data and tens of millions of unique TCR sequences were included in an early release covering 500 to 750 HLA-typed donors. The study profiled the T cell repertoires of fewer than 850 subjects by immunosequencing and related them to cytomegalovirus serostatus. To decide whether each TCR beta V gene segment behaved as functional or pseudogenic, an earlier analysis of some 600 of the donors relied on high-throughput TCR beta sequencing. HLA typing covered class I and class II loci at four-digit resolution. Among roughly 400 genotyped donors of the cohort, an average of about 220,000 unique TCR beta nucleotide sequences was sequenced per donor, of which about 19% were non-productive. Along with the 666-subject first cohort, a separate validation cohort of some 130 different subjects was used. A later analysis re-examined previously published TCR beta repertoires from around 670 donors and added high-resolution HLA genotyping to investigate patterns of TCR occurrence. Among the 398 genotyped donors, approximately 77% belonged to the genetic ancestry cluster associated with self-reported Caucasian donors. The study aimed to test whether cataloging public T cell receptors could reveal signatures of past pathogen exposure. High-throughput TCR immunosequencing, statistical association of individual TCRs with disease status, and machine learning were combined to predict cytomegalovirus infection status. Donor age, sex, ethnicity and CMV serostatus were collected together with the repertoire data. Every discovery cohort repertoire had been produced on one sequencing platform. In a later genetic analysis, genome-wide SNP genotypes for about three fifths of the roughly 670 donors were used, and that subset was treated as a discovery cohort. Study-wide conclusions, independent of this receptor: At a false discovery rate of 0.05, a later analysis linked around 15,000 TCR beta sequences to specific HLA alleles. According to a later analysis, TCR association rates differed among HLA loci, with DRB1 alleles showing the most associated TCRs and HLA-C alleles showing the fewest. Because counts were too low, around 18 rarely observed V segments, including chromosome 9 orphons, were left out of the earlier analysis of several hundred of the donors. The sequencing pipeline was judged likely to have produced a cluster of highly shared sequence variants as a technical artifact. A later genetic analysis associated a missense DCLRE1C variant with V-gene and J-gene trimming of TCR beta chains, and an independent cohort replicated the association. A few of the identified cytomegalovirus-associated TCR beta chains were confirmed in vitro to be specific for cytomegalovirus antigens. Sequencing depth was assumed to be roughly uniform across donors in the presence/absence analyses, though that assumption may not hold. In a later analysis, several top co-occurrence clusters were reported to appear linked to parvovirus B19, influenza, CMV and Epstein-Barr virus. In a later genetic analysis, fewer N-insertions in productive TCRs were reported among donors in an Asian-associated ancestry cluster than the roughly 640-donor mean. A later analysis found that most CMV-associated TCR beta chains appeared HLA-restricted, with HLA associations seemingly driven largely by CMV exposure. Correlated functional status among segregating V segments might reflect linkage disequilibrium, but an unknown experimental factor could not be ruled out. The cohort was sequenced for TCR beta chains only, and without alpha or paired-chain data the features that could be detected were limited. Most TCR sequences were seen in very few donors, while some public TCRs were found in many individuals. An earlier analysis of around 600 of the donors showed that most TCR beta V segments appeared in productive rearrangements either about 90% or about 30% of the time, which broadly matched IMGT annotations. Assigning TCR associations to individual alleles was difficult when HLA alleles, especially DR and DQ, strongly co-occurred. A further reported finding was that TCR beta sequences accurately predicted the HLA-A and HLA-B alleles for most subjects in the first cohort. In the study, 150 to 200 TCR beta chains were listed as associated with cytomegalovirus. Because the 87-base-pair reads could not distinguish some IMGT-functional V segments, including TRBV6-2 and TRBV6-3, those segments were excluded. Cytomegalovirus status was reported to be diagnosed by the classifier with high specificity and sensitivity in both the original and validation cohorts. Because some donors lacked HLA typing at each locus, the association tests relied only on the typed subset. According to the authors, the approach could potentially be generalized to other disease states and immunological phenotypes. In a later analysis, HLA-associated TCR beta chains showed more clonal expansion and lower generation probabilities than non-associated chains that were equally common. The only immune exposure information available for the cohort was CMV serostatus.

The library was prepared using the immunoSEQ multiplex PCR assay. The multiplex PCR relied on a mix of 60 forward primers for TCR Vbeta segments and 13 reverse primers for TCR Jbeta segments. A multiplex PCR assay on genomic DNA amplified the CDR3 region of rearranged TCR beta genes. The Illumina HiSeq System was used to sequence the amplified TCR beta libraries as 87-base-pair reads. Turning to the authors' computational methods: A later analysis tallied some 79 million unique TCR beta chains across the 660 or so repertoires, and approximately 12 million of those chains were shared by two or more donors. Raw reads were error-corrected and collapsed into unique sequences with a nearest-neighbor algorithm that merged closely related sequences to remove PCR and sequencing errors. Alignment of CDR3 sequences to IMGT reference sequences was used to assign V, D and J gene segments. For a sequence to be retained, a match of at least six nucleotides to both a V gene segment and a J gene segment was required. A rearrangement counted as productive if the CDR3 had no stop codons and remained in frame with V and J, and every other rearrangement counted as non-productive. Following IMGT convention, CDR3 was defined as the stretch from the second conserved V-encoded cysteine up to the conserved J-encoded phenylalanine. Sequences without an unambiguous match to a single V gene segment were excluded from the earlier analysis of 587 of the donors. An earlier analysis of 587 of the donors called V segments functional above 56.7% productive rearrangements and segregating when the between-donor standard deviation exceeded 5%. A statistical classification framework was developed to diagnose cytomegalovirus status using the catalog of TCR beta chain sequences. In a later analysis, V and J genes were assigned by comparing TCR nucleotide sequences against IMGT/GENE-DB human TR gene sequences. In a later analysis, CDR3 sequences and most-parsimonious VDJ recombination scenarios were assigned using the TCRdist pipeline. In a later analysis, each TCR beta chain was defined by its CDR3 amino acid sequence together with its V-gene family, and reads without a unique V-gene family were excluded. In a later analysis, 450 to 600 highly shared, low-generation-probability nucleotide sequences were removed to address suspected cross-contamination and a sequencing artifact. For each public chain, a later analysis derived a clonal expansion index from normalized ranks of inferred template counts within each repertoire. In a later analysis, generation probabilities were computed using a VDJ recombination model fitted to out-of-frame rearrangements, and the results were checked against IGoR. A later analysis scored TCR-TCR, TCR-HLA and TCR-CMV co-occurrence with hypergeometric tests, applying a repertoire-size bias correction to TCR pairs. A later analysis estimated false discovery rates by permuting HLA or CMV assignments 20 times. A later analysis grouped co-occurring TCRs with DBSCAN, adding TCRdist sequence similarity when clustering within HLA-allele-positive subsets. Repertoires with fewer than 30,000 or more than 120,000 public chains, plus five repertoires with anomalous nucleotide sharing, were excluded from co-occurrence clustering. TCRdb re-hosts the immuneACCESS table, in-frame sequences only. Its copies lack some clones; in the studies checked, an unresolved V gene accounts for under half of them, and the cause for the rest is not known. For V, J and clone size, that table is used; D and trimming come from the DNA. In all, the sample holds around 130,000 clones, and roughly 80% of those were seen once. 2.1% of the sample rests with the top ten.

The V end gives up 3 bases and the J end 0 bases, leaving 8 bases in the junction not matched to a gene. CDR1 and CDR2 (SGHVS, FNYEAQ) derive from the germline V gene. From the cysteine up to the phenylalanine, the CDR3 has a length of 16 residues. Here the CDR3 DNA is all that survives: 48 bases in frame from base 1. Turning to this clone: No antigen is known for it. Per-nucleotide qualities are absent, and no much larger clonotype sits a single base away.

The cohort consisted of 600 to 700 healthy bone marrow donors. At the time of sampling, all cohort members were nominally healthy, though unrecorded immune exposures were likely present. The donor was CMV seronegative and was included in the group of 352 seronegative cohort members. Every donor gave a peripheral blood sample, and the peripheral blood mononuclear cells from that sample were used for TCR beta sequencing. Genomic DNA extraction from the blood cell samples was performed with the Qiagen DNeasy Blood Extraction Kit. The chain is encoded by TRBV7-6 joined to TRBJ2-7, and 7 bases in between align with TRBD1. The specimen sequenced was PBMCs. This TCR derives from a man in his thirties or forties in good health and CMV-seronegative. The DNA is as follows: TGTGCCAGCAGCTTGCTCCGGTGGGACAGCTCCTACGAGCAGTACTTC. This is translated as CASSLLRWDSSYEQYF.